Below, 21 T cell receptor beta chains from the same sample are listed, as sequenced in a study of response to subunit inactivated influenza vaccine. TCRdb fed the RT-PCR reads into MiXCR, producing one record per CDR3 protein. The sample yields hundreds of thousands of distinct CDR3 sequences, over 9.5% seen once. Sample: PBMCs from blood, taken on the day of vaccination. These receptor sequences come from a man aged 50 or older who received an inactivated influenza vaccine.

This clonotype was counted at least ten times. The CDR3 spells CASSSRAPQLPGELFF. The CDR3 DNA is TGTGCCAGCAGCTCCAGGGCGCCCCAATTACCCGGGGAGCTGTTTTTT. The chain uses TRBV7-2 and TRBJ2-2; tentative D call: TRBD1 (5 bases). The germline V gene has CDR1 SGHTA and CDR2 FQGNSA. V was shortened by 4 bases and J by 6 bases, with 18 bases between the two germline ends. The CDR3 has 16 amino acids.

This clonotype turned up a few times. V gene TRBV20-1 combines with J gene TRBJ2-1; TRBD1 agrees at 9 bases. This CDR3 spans 15 amino acids. J lost 6 bases, V lost 6 bases, and 12 bases had no gene match. In germline, CDR1 is DFQATT, CDR2 SNEGSKA (reference sequence). This CDR3 is CSARWGGTGTNEQFF. The CDR3 DNA is TGCAGTGCCAGATGGGGGGGGACAGGGACCAATGAGCAGTTCTTC.

This clonotype turned up a few times. CDR3 DNA: TGTGCCAGCAGTCCCATCGGAGCAGGGGCCCAAGAGACCCAGTACTTC. It translates to CASSPIGAGAQETQYF. The gene calls are TRBV28 and TRBJ2-5, with D possibly matching TRBD1 (6 bases). The germline V gene encodes CDR1 MDHEN and CDR2 SYDVKM. CDR3 length: 16 amino acids. The V end was cut by 5 bases, the J end by 1 base, with 17 bases between.

The chain joins TRBV4-3 to TRBJ1-1; the match to TRBD1 covers 7 bases. Germline lookup yields CDR1 LGHNA and CDR2 YSLEER. V lost 0 bases to trimming and J lost 4 bases; unmatched junction nucleotides: 5. The CDR3 totals 15 residues. This CDR3 is CASSQERGQFTEAFF. The CDR3 region has the DNA TGCGCCAGCAGCCAAGAGAGGGGGCAGTTCACTGAAGCTTTCTTT.

This clonotype was seen repeatedly, ten times or more. The rearrangement uses TRBV4-2 and TRBJ2-1; tentatively, D is TRBD2 (5 bases). Germline lookup yields CDR1 LGHNA and CDR2 YNFKEQ. The CDR3 loop spans 16 amino acids. Trimming shortened V by 5 bases and J by 4 bases, and 18 bases separated the two germline ends. The CDR3: CASSDIAHGVYNEQFF. The CDR3 bases are TGTGCCAGCAGCGATATAGCGCACGGGGTTTACAATGAGCAGTTCTTC.

This clonotype was counted at least ten times. The rearrangement uses TRBV20-1 and TRBJ2-1, with a possible D match to TRBD2 (6 bases). Trimming stripped 1 base from V and 2 bases from J, with 15 bases between. There are 16 residues in the CDR3. Germline V gene lookup returns CDR1 DFQATT and CDR2 SNEGSKA (reference sequence). In DNA, the CDR3 is TGCAGTGCTAGAGGGGGGTCGGGAGCGGCCTACAATGAGCAGTTCTTC. Amino acid sequence: CSARGGSGAAYNEQFF.

This chain uses TRBV3-1 with TRBJ2-5; maybe TRBD1 (6 bases). Germline V lookup: CDR1 LGHDT, CDR2 YNNKEL (reference sequence). This CDR3 has 15 amino acids. V lost 7 bases and J lost 2, with 17 bases in between. The CDR3 DNA is TGTGCCAGCAACCACTTATACCAGGGGCAAGAGACCCAGTACTTC. It is translated as CASNHLYQGQETQYF.

The J gene is TRBJ2-1, the V gene TRBV7-6; D is ambiguous. CDR1 SGHVS and CDR2 FNYEAQ come from the germline V gene. The ends were cut back, 4 bases at V and 10 bases at J, with 11 bases in the middle. This CDR3 has 12 residues. This CDR3 is CASSWISAEQFF. The DNA of the CDR3 is TGTGCCAGCAGCTGGATTTCGGCGGAGCAGTTCTTC.

This clonotype has just a few counts. This sequence joins TRBV2 and TRBJ2-1; the match to TRBD2 covers 12 bases. CDR3 length: 17 residues. Trimming at V came to 1 base and at J to 7 bases, leaving 8 bases not matched to a gene. Per germline, CDR1 SNHLY and CDR2 FYNNEI. CDR3 residues: CASSEGPASGGVNEQFF. CDR3 DNA sequence: TGTGCCAGCAGTGAAGGGCCGGCTAGCGGGGGGGTGAATGAGCAGTTCTTC.

This clonotype was detected only a few times. J is TRBJ2-2 and V is TRBV20-1; possibly TRBD2 for D (5 bases). V was cut by 2 bases and J by 4 bases, with 17 bases left in between. Per the germline V gene, CDR1 is DFQATT and CDR2 is SNEGSKA (reference sequence). CDR3 length: 16 amino acids. The CDR3 sequence: CSARYSRAPGTGELFF. CDR3 DNA sequence: TGCAGTGCTAGATATTCGCGGGCCCCGGGCACCGGGGAGCTGTTTTTT.

The chain has TRBV24-1 and TRBJ2-3, with TRBD1 matching 8 bases. This CDR3 is built from 16 residues. Germline values: CDR1 KGHDR, CDR2 SFDVKD. V gave up 4 bases and J gave up 0 bases; unmatched junction bases: 5. The CDR3 DNA reads TGTGCCACCAGTGACTTGACAGGGGATAGCACAGATACGCAGTATTTT. It codes for CATSDLTGDSTDTQYF.

This clonotype was seen more than once but under ten times. This rearrangement joins TRBV5-1 to TRBJ2-7, with D tentatively TRBD2 (6 bases). The CDR3 is 17 residues long. V dropped 4 bases and J dropped 5 bases, with 25 bases sitting between them. The germline CDR1 and CDR2 sequences are SGHRS and YFSETQ. The DNA of the CDR3 is TGCGCCAGCAGCATCGGCGGGGCTAGCGCCCTCAGTAACGAGCAGTACTTC. This encodes CASSIGGASALSNEQYF.

The V and J genes are TRBV9 and TRBJ2-1; 8 nucleotides match TRBD1. The CDR3 covers 18 residues. With V trimmed by 4 bases and J by 2 bases, 14 bases remained unmatched. Germline V gene lookup returns CDR1 SGDLS and CDR2 YYNGEE. CDR3 sequence (DNA): TGTGCCAGCAGCCTTCCCGCAGGGGGCGGACGAGCCTACAATGAGCAGTTCTTC. Translating it yields CASSLPAGGGRAYNEQFF.

V usage is TRBV5-1 and J usage is TRBJ1-3; D is undetermined. The CDR3 loop spans 13 amino acids. Germline values: CDR1 SGHRS, CDR2 YFSETQ. V lost 3 bases, J lost 2 bases, and 6 bases lay in between. CDR3: CASSSAPGNTIYF. The CDR3 nucleotides are TGCGCCAGCAGCTCCGCGCCTGGAAACACCATATATTTT.

The table lists this clonotype with many counts. This chain uses TRBV20-1 with TRBJ1-2; 7 bases are a match to TRBD1. The CDR3 loop spans 16 amino acids. The germline CDR1 and CDR2 sequences are DFQATT and SNEGSKA (reference sequence). Losses at the gene ends were 2 bases for V and 4 bases for J; bases not matched to a gene: 13. The CDR3 here is CSARRILGGGGYGYTF. The DNA for the CDR3 is TGCAGTGCTAGAAGGATCCTAGGGGGCGGTGGCTATGGCTACACCTTC.

This clonotype was counted at least ten times. This rearrangement joins TRBV24-1 to TRBJ1-4, with unresolved D. Germline V gene sequence: CDR1 KGHDR, CDR2 SFDVKD. The CDR3 consists of 15 residues. V was pared by 4 bases and J by 7 bases, with 15 bases between. Written as DNA, the CDR3 is TGTGCCACCAGTGAGCCGACGGTCCGTGGTGAAAAACTGTTTTTT. Its protein product is CATSEPTVRGEKLFF.

The J gene is TRBJ2-3, the V gene TRBV7-9; 7 positions match TRBD1. The J segment lost 5 bases and the V segment lost 4 bases, leaving 9 bases of the junction unmatched. This CDR3 is 15 amino acids long. Germline V lookup: CDR1 SEHNR, CDR2 FQNEAQ (reference sequence). The CDR3 DNA sequence: TGTGCCAGCAGCTACCGACAGGGAATGGTAGATACGCAGTATTTT. This gives the protein CASSYRQGMVDTQYF. Based on the CDR3 plus reference TRBV7-9 and TRBJ2-3, the full variable domain is DTGVSQNPRHKITKRGQNVTFRCDPISEHNRLYWYRQTLGQGPEFLTYFQNEAQLEKSRLLSDRFSAERPKGSFSTLEIQRTEQGDSAMYLCASSYRQGMVDTQYFGPGTRLTVL.

V and J are TRBV3-1 and TRBJ1-5; a possible D gene is TRBD1 (6 bases). V lost 6 bases and J 2 bases, leaving 14 bases between the germline ends. This CDR3 region has 15 residues. Germline assignment: CDR1 LGHDT and CDR2 YNNKEL (reference sequence). The CDR3 bases are TGTGCCAGCAGTCAACAGGGCCCGGGCAATCAGCCCCAGCATTTT. Its translation is CASSQQGPGNQPQHF.

This chain uses TRBV20-1 with TRBJ1-3; D unresolved. The CDR3 loop spans 14 amino acids. Germline CDR1 reads DFQATT; CDR2 reads SNEGSKA (reference sequence). The V end was cut by 0 bases, the J end by 4 bases, with 10 bases between. The CDR3 nucleotides read TGCAGTGCTAGAGATGAACACCCCGGAAACACCATATATTTT. It is translated as CSARDEHPGNTIYF.

In this sample, this clonotype turned up a few times. The chain joins TRBV18 to TRBJ2-3, with TRBD2 identical over 8 bases. Germline trimming cut 3 bases from V and 4 bases from J; bases unmatched to any gene: 6. The CDR3 contains 15 residues. Germline V gene sequence: CDR1 KGHSH, CDR2 LQKENI. The CDR3 protein is CASSPRGGEADTQYF. As DNA, the CDR3 is TGTGCCAGCTCACCTCGGGGGGGCGAGGCAGATACGCAGTATTTT.

The rearrangement joins TRBV4-3 to TRBJ2-7, with D perhaps being TRBD1 or TRBD2 (5 bases each). This CDR3 spans 15 amino acids. With 0 bases removed from V and 0 bases from J, the gap between germline ends came to 9 bases. CDR1 LGHNA and CDR2 YSLEER come from the germline V gene. CDR3 residues: CASSQETADSYEQYF. CDR3 DNA: TGCGCCAGCAGCCAAGAGACAGCGGACTCCTACGAGCAGTACTTC.